The 22 T cell receptor beta chains below come from one sample, sequenced in a study of T cells after yellow fever vaccination. A single record per CDR3 protein comes from TCRdb applying MiXCR to the 5' RACE reads. Found here are just under 600,000 distinct CDR3 sequences, 13% of them singletons; the top ten hold roughly 13%. The specimen was PBMCs, collected on the day of the yellow fever booster vaccination. The origin of the receptors is a man aged 25-45 years who received the YFV17D yellow fever vaccine.

This clonotype has just a few counts. CDR3 in DNA: TGTGCCAGCAGTTCCCCGGTAAATGAGCAGTTCTTC. The encoded protein is CASSSPVNEQFF. The chain uses TRBV6-6 and TRBJ2-1; unclear D gene. The V and J ends lost 4 bases and 7 bases respectively, with 8 bases between them. Germline-derived CDR1 and CDR2 are MNHNY and SVGAGI (reference sequence). This CDR3 contains 12 residues.

The chain is built from TRBV19 and TRBJ2-4; D ambiguous. Between the trimmed V and J ends, which lost 6 bases and 1 base, there was a span of 13 bases. Germline assignment: CDR1 LNHDA and CDR2 SQIVND (reference sequence). The CDR3 covers 15 residues. CDR3 in amino acids: CASRNEGLAKNIQYF. As DNA, the CDR3 is TGTGCCAGTAGAAATGAAGGTCTGGCCAAAAACATTCAGTACTTC.

This chain uses TRBV18 with TRBJ2-3; the match to TRBD2 covers 9 bases. Germline lookup yields CDR1 KGHSH and CDR2 LQKENI. CDR3 length: 15 amino acids. The junction had 9 bases not matched to a gene; V was cut back by 0 bases and J by 11 bases. Written as DNA, the CDR3 is TGTGCCAGCTCACCACCGTCGGTAGCGGGAGCCCTGCAGTATTTT. Amino acids: CASSPPSVAGALQYF.

V is TRBV5-1 and J is TRBJ2-1, with 9 bases lining up with TRBD2. The CDR3 has 15 amino acids. J gave up 0 bases and V 6 bases, and 4 bases lay outside the gene matches. CDR1 is SGHRS, CDR2 YFSETQ, per germline. The CDR3 here is CASIAGGGSYNEQFF. The CDR3, as DNA: TGCGCCAGCATCGCGGGGGGGGGCTCCTACAATGAGCAGTTCTTC.

Turning to this clonotype: An end of the junction does not agree with germline; a read error may underlie this. The chain combines TRBV20-1 with TRBJ1-6; 9 nucleotides agree with TRBD1. Germline V gene lookup returns CDR1 DFQATT and CDR2 SNEGSKA (reference sequence). This CDR3 is built from 16 residues. This CDR3 is CCARDRPGTGISPLHF. The CDR3 DNA follows: TGCTGTGCTAGAGATAGACCGGGGACAGGGATTTCACCCCTCCACTTT.

The rearrangement joins TRBV10-3 to TRBJ2-5; maybe TRBD1 (6 bases). Per the germline V gene, CDR1 is ENHRY and CDR2 is SYGVKD. The CDR3 consists of 14 residues. The V end was cut by 6 bases, the J end by 2 bases, with 13 bases between. DNA for the CDR3: TGTGCCATCAGGGGGCCGGGGACACAAGAGACCCAGTACTTC. As protein: CAIRGPGTQETQYF.

The CDR3 here is CASSGKQGVFEKLFF. Here the CDR3 DNA reads TGTGCCAGCAGCGGAAAACAGGGTGTCTTTGAAAAACTGTTTTTT. The chain has TRBV14 and TRBJ1-4; D is perhaps TRBD1 (6 bases). Trimming shortened V by 5 bases and J by 7 bases, and 17 bases separated the two germline ends. Germline V gene sequence: CDR1 SGHDN, CDR2 FVKESK. The CDR3 runs to 15 residues.

This clonotype was seen only a few times. As DNA, the CDR3 is TGTGCCAGCAGCCTCCGGACAGCGAAAGATACGCAGTATTTT. Translation: CASSLRTAKDTQYF. J is TRBJ2-3 and V is TRBV7-2; D possibly corresponds to TRBD1 (6 bases). V lost 5 bases to trimming and J lost 5 bases, with 14 bases between them. Germline CDR1 SGHTA, CDR2 FQGNSA. The CDR3 is 14 amino acids.

This clonotype was picked up a small number of times. The chain has TRBV10-3 and TRBJ1-6; no reliable D call. Germline loops: CDR1 ENHRY, CDR2 SYGVKD. The CDR3 covers 14 residues. The V end lost 6 bases, the J end lost 6 bases, and 12 bases lay between the germline ends. The CDR3 bases are TGTGCCATCAGCTCTGATGTAACTAATTCACCCCTCCACTTT. Translating gives CAISSDVTNSPLHF.

The rearrangement uses TRBV27 and TRBJ2-7, with D perhaps TRBD2 (5 bases). Germline V CDR1 and CDR2: MNHEY, SMNVEV (reference sequence). This CDR3 has 15 amino acids. V lost 6 bases to trimming and J lost 2 bases, with 17 bases between them. The CDR3 DNA follows: TGTGCCAGCAGCACTACCCCCGGGAAGACCTACGAGCAGTACTTC. This codes for CASSTTPGKTYEQYF.

The chain carries TRBV9 and TRBJ2-1; 13 bases fit TRBD2. The junction had 5 bases not matched to a gene; V was cut back by 3 bases and J by 8 bases. In germline, CDR1 is SGDLS, CDR2 YYNGEE. The CDR3 sequence is 15 residues long. The CDR3 DNA reads as TGTGCCAGCAGCGGCCGGACTAGCGGGAGCTATGAGCAGTTCTTC. Translated: CASSGRTSGSYEQFF.

This clonotype turned up a few times. The chain employs TRBV6-2 or TRBV6-3 and TRBJ1-4; D ambiguous. CDR1 and CDR2 from the germline V gene are MNHEY and SVGEGT. Trimming stripped 8 bases from V and 2 bases from J, with 15 bases between. The CDR3 consists of 15 residues. The CDR3 sequence is CASAFTEATNEKLFF. The CDR3 nucleotides read TGTGCCAGCGCTTTTACAGAGGCCACTAATGAAAAACTGTTTTTT.

V is TRBV29-1 and J is TRBJ2-1, with 8 bases fitting TRBD2. Per germline, CDR1 SQVTM and CDR2 ANQGSEA. V trimming: 6 bases; J trimming: 14 bases; junction bases outside the gene matches: 9. The CDR3 covers 11 residues. The CDR3 loop reads CSVRTGGWEFF. The CDR3 DNA reads as TGCAGCGTGAGGACGGGAGGGTGGGAGTTCTTC.

The chain couples TRBV5-4 to TRBJ2-1; 10 positions match TRBD2. CDR3 size: 19 residues. Germline V gene lookup returns CDR1 SGHNT and CDR2 YYREEE (reference sequence). Trimming at V came to 3 bases and at J to 0 bases, leaving 12 bases not matched to a gene. The DNA for the CDR3 is TGTGCCAGCAGCTCCCCACCGGGACTAGCGAAGGGCTCCTACAATGAGCAGTTCTTC. This translates into CASSSPPGLAKGSYNEQFF.

The chain combines TRBV7-2 with TRBJ2-7; D is unresolved. Germline CDR1 is SGHTA and CDR2 is FQGNSA. Trimming took 5 bases from V and 0 from J, leaving 11 bases between them. The CDR3 is made up of 14 amino acids. CDR3 loop: CASSVGPSSYEQYF. The CDR3 DNA is TGTGCCAGCAGCGTGGGTCCTAGCTCCTACGAGCAGTACTTC.

This clonotype came up a few times. V and J are TRBV14 and TRBJ2-3, with D hard to call. Germline CDR1 and CDR2: SGHDN and FVKESK. This CDR3 contains 14 residues. V was cut by 1 base and J by 0 bases, with 5 bases left in between. For the CDR3, the DNA is TGTGCCAGCAGCCAAGTGATGAGCACAGATACGCAGTATTTT. Amino acids: CASSQVMSTDTQYF.

This clonotype was seen a handful of times. The rearrangement uses TRBV20-1 and TRBJ2-7; a weak D match, TRBD1 (6 bases). This CDR3 spans 16 amino acids. Trimming took off 4 bases at V and 2 bases at J, with 21 bases between the two ends. Germline V gene lookup returns CDR1 DFQATT and CDR2 SNEGSKA (reference sequence). This chain's CDR3 is CSAKNQQGDLAYEQYF. In DNA, the CDR3 is TGCAGTGCTAAGAACCAACAGGGAGATCTCGCCTACGAGCAGTACTTC.

This chain joins TRBV29-1 and TRBJ1-1; 7 bases map to TRBD1. Trimming at V came to 7 bases and at J to 0 bases, leaving 5 bases not matched to a gene. CDR3 length: 13 amino acids. CDR1 SQVTM and CDR2 ANQGSEA come from the germline V gene. As DNA, the CDR3 is TGCAGCGCCGCGACAGGGTTGAACACTGAAGCTTTCTTT. This translates into CSAATGLNTEAFF.

The rearrangement uses TRBV5-6 and TRBJ2-7; tentative D call: TRBD2 (5 bases). Trimming shortened V by 4 bases and J by 6 bases, and 17 bases separated the two germline ends. Per germline, CDR1 SGHDT and CDR2 YYEEEE. The CDR3 spans 14 residues. The CDR3 loop reads CASSPGVRGSEQYF. In nucleotides, the CDR3 is TGTGCCAGCAGCCCCGGGGTCCGAGGCAGCGAGCAGTACTTC.

This clonotype has only a few counts. This sequence joins TRBV28 and TRBJ2-3; D gene uncertain. Trimming cost V 4 bases and J 0 bases, with 14 bases left between them. CDR3 length: 16 amino acids. CDR1 and CDR2 from the germline V gene are MDHEN and SYDVKM. The CDR3 loop reads CASSSIGGGSTDTQYF. CDR3 DNA sequence: TGTGCCAGCAGTTCCATAGGTGGCGGAAGCACAGATACGCAGTATTTT. Combining the CDR3 with reference TRBV28 and TRBJ2-3 gives the whole variable domain DVKVTQSSRYLVKRTGEKVFLECVQDMDHENMFWYRQDPGLGLRLIYFSYDVKMKEKGDIPEGYSVSREKKERFSLILESASTNQTSMYLCASSSIGGGSTDTQYFGPGTRLTVL.

This clonotype was observed a few times. The chain has TRBV7-9 and TRBJ2-3; D unresolved. Deletions cut 5 bases from V and 3 bases from J, with 12 bases between. The CDR3 consists of 14 residues. The germline V gene encodes CDR1 SEHNR and CDR2 FQNEAQ (reference sequence). The CDR3 region has the DNA TGTGCCAGCAGCCCCGCCCCGACTACAGATACGCAGTATTTT. Translated: CASSPAPTTDTQYF.

The chain carries TRBV7-9 and TRBJ2-2, with TRBD2 matching over 7 bases. V lost 0 bases, J lost 0 bases, and 1 base stayed unmatched. CDR1 and CDR2 from the germline V gene are SEHNR and FQNEAQ (reference sequence). This CDR3 is 16 amino acids long. The CDR3 DNA is TGTGCCAGCAGCTTAGCGCTAGCGGCGAACACCGGGGAGCTGTTTTTT. It translates to CASSLALAANTGELFF. The whole variable domain, remainder taken from reference TRBV7-9 and TRBJ2-2, is DTGVSQNPRHKITKRGQNVTFRCDPISEHNRLYWYRQTLGQGPEFLTYFQNEAQLEKSRLLSDRFSAERPKGSFSTLEIQRTEQGDSAMYLCASSLALAANTGELFFGEGSRLTVL.